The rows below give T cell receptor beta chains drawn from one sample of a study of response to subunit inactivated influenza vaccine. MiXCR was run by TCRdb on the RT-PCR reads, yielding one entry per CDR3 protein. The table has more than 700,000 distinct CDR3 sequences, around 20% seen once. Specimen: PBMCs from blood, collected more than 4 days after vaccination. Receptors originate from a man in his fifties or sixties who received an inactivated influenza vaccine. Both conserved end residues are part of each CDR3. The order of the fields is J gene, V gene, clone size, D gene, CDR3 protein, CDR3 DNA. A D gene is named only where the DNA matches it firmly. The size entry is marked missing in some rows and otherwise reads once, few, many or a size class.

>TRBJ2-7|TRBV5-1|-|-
CASSFTEQYF
TGCGCCAGCAGCTTCACGGAGCAGTACTTC
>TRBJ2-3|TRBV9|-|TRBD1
CASSPPGQSSTDTQYF
TGTGCCAGCAGCCCCCCGGGACAGTCTAGCACAGATACGCAGTATTTT
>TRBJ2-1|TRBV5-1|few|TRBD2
CASSLGTSGRDNEQFF
TGCGCCAGCAGCCTAGGGACTAGCGGGAGGGACAATGAGCAGTTCTTC
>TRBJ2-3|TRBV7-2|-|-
CASSFGLGRTDTQYF
TGTGCCAGCAGCTTTGGGCTAGGCCGTACAGATACGCAGTATTTT
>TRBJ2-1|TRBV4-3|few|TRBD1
CASSQWVGGLNEQFF
TGCGCCAGCAGCCAATGGGTAGGGGGCCTTAATGAGCAGTTCTTC
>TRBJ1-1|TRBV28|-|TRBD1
CASTRTGGRTEAFF
TGTGCCAGCACCCGGACAGGGGGCCGTACTGAAGCTTTCTTT
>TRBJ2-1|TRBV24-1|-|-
CATSDSVAGLGGPSSYNEQFF
TGTGCCACCAGTGATTCTGTCGCCGGATTGGGTGGCCCCAGCTCCTACAATGAGCAGTTCTTC
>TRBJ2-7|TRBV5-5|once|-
CASSNGAGGLRSNEQYF
TGTGCCAGCAGCAACGGGGCAGGGGGGCTCCGTTCCAACGAGCAGTACTTC
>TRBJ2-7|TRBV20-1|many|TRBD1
CSAREPGQGILDEQYF
TGCAGTGCTAGAGAGCCGGGACAGGGGATTCTGGACGAGCAGTACTTC
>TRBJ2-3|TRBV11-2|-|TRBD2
CASSLVSPSGDRGDTQYF
TGTGCCAGCAGCTTAGTTTCCCCAAGCGGGGATAGAGGCGATACGCAGTATTTT